This T cell receptor (beta chain) was found in a study of CD8 T cells in Susac syndrome. Unmatched junction bases numbered 5, after V lost 1 base and J lost 0 bases. The CDR3 contains 16 residues. CDR1 SQVTM and CDR2 ANQGSEA come from the germline V gene. It was with random hexamers that roughly 0.5 to 1 ug RNA was reverse transcribed. TCRdb re-called the immunoSEQ multiplex PCR reads with MiXCR, one entry per CDR3 protein. The table shows around 100,000 distinct CDR3 sequences, with about 96% occurring only once. The sequencing sample was made of CD8+ T cells from PBMCs. J is TRBJ2-2 and V is TRBV29-1; TRBD1 aligns across 7 bases. The TCR comes from a human donor with Susac syndrome. Written as DNA, the CDR3 is TGCAGCGTTGAAGGAGAGGGGGCCTCGAACACCGGGGAGCTGTTTTTT. It translates to CSVEGEGASNTGELFF.